The rows below give T cell receptor beta chains drawn from one sample of a study of T-cell reconstitution after alpha-beta-depleted transplantation in children. TCRdb itself ran the PCR reads through MiXCR, one entry per CDR3 protein. The table shows tens of thousands of distinct CDR3 sequences, with over 4.5% occurring only once. Sequencing was performed on PBMCs, mostly from graft donor cells, taken 60 days after TCRalphabeta/CD19-depleted stem cell transplant. The source of these receptors is a female patient aged 2 to 10 who had a stem cell transplant for aplastic anemia, so the T cells may come from the graft donor. Each CDR3 is given with its conserved first and last residue. D genes are given only for firm matches. Only some rows state a clone size, as once, few, many or a class for expanded clones.

V	D	J	size	DNA	CDR3
TRBV28	.	TRBJ1-5	few	TGTGCCAGCAGTTTATGGGAGGGGGGGCATCAGCCCCAGCATTTT	CASSLWEGGHQPQHF
TRBV4-1	.	TRBJ1-1	many	TGCGCCAGCAGCCAAGATCCGATGAACACTGAAGCTTTCTTT	CASSQDPMNTEAFF
TRBV30	.	TRBJ1-3	many	TGTGCCTGGAACATGGGAATGGGCTCTGGAAACACCATATATTTT	CAWNMGMGSGNTIYF
TRBV27	TRBD2	TRBJ2-3	many	TGTGCCAGCAGACTAGGACTAGCGGGAACAGATACGCAGTATTTT	CASRLGLAGTDTQYF
TRBV20-1	.	TRBJ1-5	many	TGCAGTGCTAGGGGACCTGTTGATCAGCCCCAGCATTTT	CSARGPVDQPQHF
TRBV12-3/TRBV12-4	TRBD1	TRBJ2-4	many	TGTGCCAGCAGTTTGGCGGACAGGGCCAAAAACATTCAGTACTTC	CASSLADRAKNIQYF
TRBV30	.	TRBJ1-5	many	TGTGCCTGGAGTTACAGGGAAAATCAGCCCCAGCATTTT	CAWSYRENQPQHF
TRBV12-3/TRBV12-4	.	TRBJ1-4	.	TGTGCCAGCAGACCACCGGCCCTTGGGAAACTGTTTTTT	CASRPPALGKLFF
TRBV20-1	.	TRBJ2-3	many	TGCAGTGCTAGAGATAAGGGCAGTTTCACAGATACGCAGTATTTT	CSARDKGSFTDTQYF
TRBV12-3/TRBV12-4	.	TRBJ2-7	many	TGTGCCAGCAGTTTAATGGGCCACGAGCAGTACTTC	CASSLMGHEQYF
TRBV12-3/TRBV12-4	.	TRBJ2-1	many	TGTGCCAGCAGTCTTCAGGGGAGGGCCGTTCATGAGCAGTTCTTC	CASSLQGRAVHEQFF
TRBV5-1	TRBD1	TRBJ2-5	few	TGCGCCAGCAGTACCGGGACAGGGGGCCAAGAGACCCAGTACTTC	CASSTGTGGQETQYF
TRBV7-8	.	TRBJ2-3	many	TGTGCCAGCAGCGTCCGGGACACTTACACAGATACGCAGTATTTT	CASSVRDTYTDTQYF
TRBV5-6	TRBD1	TRBJ2-5	many	TGTGCCAGCAGCAGGAGACAGGGGGCGGAGACCCAGTACTTC	CASSRRQGAETQYF
TRBV7-3	TRBD1	TRBJ2-4	few	TGTGCCAGCAGCACGTGGGACAGGGAAAACATTCAGTACTTC	CASSTWDRENIQYF
TRBV20-1	TRBD2	TRBJ2-1	many	TGCAGTGCTAGTTTCAGCGGGAGCCGCAATGAGCAGTTCTTC	CSASFSGSRNEQFF
TRBV10-3	.	TRBJ2-3	many	TGTGCCATCAGGAGTGGCAGGGACACAGATACGCAGTATTTT	CAIRSGRDTDTQYF